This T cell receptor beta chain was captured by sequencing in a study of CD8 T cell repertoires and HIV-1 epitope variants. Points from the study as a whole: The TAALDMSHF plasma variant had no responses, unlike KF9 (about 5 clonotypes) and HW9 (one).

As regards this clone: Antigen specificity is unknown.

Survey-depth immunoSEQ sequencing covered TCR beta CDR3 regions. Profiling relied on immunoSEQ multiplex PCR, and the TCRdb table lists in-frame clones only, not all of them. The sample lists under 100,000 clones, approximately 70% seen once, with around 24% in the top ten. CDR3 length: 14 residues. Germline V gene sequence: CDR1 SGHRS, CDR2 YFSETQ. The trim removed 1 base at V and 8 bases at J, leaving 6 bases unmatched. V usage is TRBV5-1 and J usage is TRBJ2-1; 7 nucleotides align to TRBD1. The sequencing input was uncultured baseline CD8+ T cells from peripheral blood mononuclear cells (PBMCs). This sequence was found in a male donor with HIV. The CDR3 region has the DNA TGCGCCAGCAGCTTGACAGGGGCTAAGGATGAGCAGTTCTTC. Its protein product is CASSLTGAKDEQFF.